This is a list of T cell receptor beta chains from one sample in a study of T cells in Graves' hyperthyroidism and ophthalmopathy. TCRdb used MiXCR to reprocess the multiplex PCR reads, holding one entry per CDR3 protein. The sample shows 250,000 to 350,000 distinct CDR3 sequences, approximately 17% of them seen only once. The sequencing input was blood. The receptors were sampled from a man younger than 40 with Graves' hyperthyroidism. CDR3s leave out the opening cysteine and the closing phenylalanine or tryptophan.

J | V | CDR3
TRBJ2-5 | TRBV4-1 | ASSVAGGSETQY
TRBJ1-2 | TRBV2 | ASKPGMRDGYT
TRBJ2-5 | TRBV7-9 | ASSLGLAEQETQY
TRBJ1-5 | TRBV6-1 | ASSEWSNQPQH
TRBJ2-5 | TRBV20-1 | SASGGTVYQETQY
TRBJ2-7 | TRBV2 | ASRRQGAHEQY
TRBJ1-1 | TRBV12-3/TRBV12-4 | ASSLVLGSTEAF
TRBJ1-5 | TRBV20-1 | SAREVGGAGQPQH
TRBJ2-7 | TRBV25-1 | ASRDGRISYEQY
TRBJ2-7 | TRBV20-1 | SASGVGLQSYEQY
TRBJ1-1 | TRBV12-3/TRBV12-4 | ASSPGLKLEAF
TRBJ1-1 | TRBV7-8 | ASRQSEGMNTEAF
TRBJ1-5 | TRBV12-3/TRBV12-4 | ASSLGLRVQPQH
TRBJ2-7 | TRBV6-1 | ASSPAFSGRDEQY
TRBJ2-3 | TRBV9 | ASSARDGGTDTQY
TRBJ2-3 | TRBV10-1 | ASSDDPVSGERRDTQY
TRBJ2-7 | TRBV7-9 | ASSERSSYEQY
TRBJ1-1 | TRBV12-3/TRBV12-4 | ASTPRTNTEAF
TRBJ1-3 | TRBV20-1 | SARDSQTLLSGNTIY
TRBJ2-2 | TRBV2 | ASSEDLISGREDTGELF
TRBJ2-1 | TRBV5-1 | ASSFSGTNNEQF
TRBJ1-1 | TRBV12-3/TRBV12-4 | ASRPDSLSEAF
TRBJ1-1 | TRBV28 | ASSIRLSWAF
TRBJ2-3 | TRBV2 | ATHPDYTDTQY
TRBJ2-4 | TRBV20-1 | SARDQSGGDIQY
TRBJ2-6 | TRBV7-2 | ASTRRVSSGANVLT
TRBJ2-7 | TRBV10-2 | ASGPGLAEGEQY
TRBJ2-1 | TRBV6-1 | ASSESSGRRGWDEQF
TRBJ2-1 | TRBV4-1 | ASSQETGSSPGNEQF
TRBJ1-2 | TRBV28 | ASADVTQGGRDYGYT
TRBJ2-3 | TRBV2 | ASSEDRRDDTQY
TRBJ1-2 | TRBV7-3 | ASSEPGIFYGYT
TRBJ2-1 | TRBV12-3/TRBV12-4 | ASSRGGGEQF